The next 25 T cell receptor beta chains were all read from a single sample in a study of OX40 agonist ivuxolimab in advanced cancers. Profiling relied on immunoSEQ multiplex PCR, and the TCRdb table lists in-frame clones only, not all of them. The sample lists 95,000 or so clones, just over 90% seen once, with 0.45% to 0.55% in the top ten. The sample in question was CD4+ or CD8+ T cells sorted from blood, obtained in a trial of the OX40 agonist ivuxolimab. These receptors all stem from an adult with an advanced solid tumor such as melanoma, head and neck, liver or kidney cancer.

The rearrangement links TRBV11-3 to TRBJ1-2, with 8 bases lining up with TRBD1. J gave up 0 bases and V 1 base, and 4 bases lay outside the gene matches. Per the germline V gene, CDR1 is SGHNT and CDR2 is YENEEA. This CDR3 contains 16 residues. CDR3 amino acids: CASSLAWTGSNYGYTF. DNA of the CDR3: TGTGCCAGCAGCTTAGCTTGGACAGGGTCTAACTATGGCTACACCTTC. The variable domain in full, with the rest retrieved from reference TRBV11-3 and TRBJ1-2, is EAGVVQSPRYKIIEKKQPVAFWCNPISGHNTLYWYLQNLGQGPELLIRYENEEAVDDSQLPKDRFSAERLKGVDSTLKIQPAELGDSAVYLCASSLAWTGSNYGYTFGSGTRLTVV.

The chain joins TRBV11-2 to TRBJ2-5; D is possibly TRBD1 or TRBD2 (5 bases each). The CDR3 covers 13 residues. Germline CDR1 reads SGHAT; CDR2 reads FQNNGV. Trimming stripped 0 bases from V and 4 bases from J, with 6 bases between. DNA of the CDR3: TGTGCCAGCAGCTTAGAGGGGGTAGAGACCCAGTACTTC. Its translation is CASSLEGVETQYF.

The chain couples TRBV4-1 to TRBJ2-3, with TRBD1 matching 10 bases. After removal of 5 bases from V and 1 base from J, the junction contained 6 bases not matched to a gene. The CDR3 is made up of 16 amino acids. The germline gives CDR1 MGHRA, CDR2 YSYEKL. CDR3 coding DNA: TGCGCCAGCAGCTCCCCCGGGACAGGGGGCACAGATACGCAGTATTTT. Amino acid sequence: CASSSPGTGGTDTQYF.

The CDR3 sequence: CASSLGQGVETQYF. The CDR3, as DNA: TGTGCCAGTAGTCTCGGACAGGGCGTAGAGACCCAGTACTTC. The chain employs TRBV19 and TRBJ2-5, with TRBD1 matching over 8 bases. The germline V gene encodes CDR1 LNHDA and CDR2 SQIVND (reference sequence). The CDR3 loop spans 14 amino acids. The ends lost 5 bases at V and 4 bases at J; junction bases unmatched: 6.

CDR3 loop: CATGQGGHYGYTF. CDR3 in DNA: TGTGCTACTGGACAGGGAGGGCACTATGGCTACACCTTC. This chain uses TRBV6-5 with TRBJ1-2, with TRBD1 matching 8 bases. The germline gives CDR1 MNHEY, CDR2 SVGAGI. This CDR3 contains 13 residues.

J is TRBJ2-1 and V is TRBV4-2; 7 bases line up with TRBD2. The CDR3 runs to 16 residues. Trimming cost V 1 base and J 5 bases; bases outside gene matches: 8. Germline assignment: CDR1 LGHNA and CDR2 YNFKEQ. The chain's CDR3 is CASSQVGGSQHNEQFF. The CDR3 nucleotides are TGTGCCAGCAGCCAAGTGGGCGGGAGTCAGCACAATGAGCAGTTCTTC.

The chain couples TRBV6-5 to TRBJ1-1; 7 bases map to TRBD1. This CDR3 is built from 13 residues. V lost 6 bases and J lost 7; bases outside the gene matches: 8. Germline lookup yields CDR1 MNHEY and CDR2 SVGAGI. The DNA for the CDR3 is TGTGCCAGCAGACTCACAGGGGTTGGTGAAGCTTTCTTT. Protein product: CASRLTGVGEAFF.

The chain employs TRBV4-1 and TRBJ2-7, with 9 bases lining up with TRBD1. Germline CDR1 MGHRA, CDR2 YSYEKL. The J segment lost 3 bases and the V segment lost 1 base, leaving 4 bases of the junction unmatched. The CDR3 extends over 15 amino acids. CDR3 residues: CASSQGPGQGYEQYF. The DNA of the CDR3 is TGCGCCAGCAGCCAAGGGCCGGGACAGGGCTACGAGCAGTACTTC.

This chain links TRBV11-2 with TRBJ2-5; D is possibly TRBD2 (5 bases). CDR3 length: 14 amino acids. Germline-derived CDR1 and CDR2 are SGHAT and FQNNGV. V gave up 1 base and J gave up 4 bases, with 10 bases separating them. The CDR3 protein is CASSLVRTVETQYF. The CDR3 nucleotides are TGTGCCAGCAGCTTAGTCCGGACTGTAGAGACCCAGTACTTC.

The chain couples TRBV5-4 to TRBJ1-4; D call uncertain. CDR1 SGHNT and CDR2 YYREEE come from the germline V gene (reference sequence). This CDR3 contains 14 residues. V lost 6 bases, J lost 4 bases, and 13 bases lay in between. CDR3 in amino acids: CASTTSSGNEKLFF. CDR3 nucleotides: TGTGCCAGCACCACGTCGTCGGGTAATGAAAAACTGTTTTTT.

The V call is TRBV6-5, the J call TRBJ1-2; unclear D gene. The CDR3 contains 14 residues. V lost 4 bases to trimming and J lost 8 bases, with 17 bases between them. Germline V gene lookup returns CDR1 MNHEY and CDR2 SVGAGI. The CDR3 nucleotides read TGTGCCAGCAGTTTTGCCGGCCTGGGGAAAGGCTACACCTTC. As protein: CASSFAGLGKGYTF.

This chain uses TRBV19 with TRBJ2-5, with D possibly being TRBD2 (6 bases). This CDR3 contains 14 residues. CDR1 is LNHDA and CDR2 is SQIVND in the germline V gene (reference sequence). V shed 1 base and J shed 5 bases, with 11 bases lying between them. The CDR3 DNA sequence: TGTGCCAGTAGTATAGCTACCGCGGGGGAGACCCAGTACTTC. As protein: CASSIATAGETQYF.

The V and J genes are TRBV6-1 and TRBJ1-4; TRBD1 agrees at 9 bases. This CDR3 has 14 amino acids. Looked up from germline, CDR1 is MNHNS and CDR2 is SASEGT. The V gene end was trimmed by 6 bases and the J gene end by 11 bases; junction bases not matched to a gene: 10. Here the CDR3 DNA reads TGTGCCAGCAGCCGACAGGGGGAGAGTGATAAACTGTTTTTT. Residues: CASSRQGESDKLFF.

The genes are TRBV19 and TRBJ2-5, with 8 bases that match TRBD2. The V gene's germline CDR1 is LNHDA and CDR2 SQIVND (reference sequence). The CDR3 runs 17 residues. The junction had 12 bases not matched to a gene; V was cut back by 4 bases and J by 2 bases. As DNA, the CDR3 is TGTGCCAGTAGTAGAGTTATCGGGGGGGGTTGGCAAGAGACCCAGTACTTC. This sequence encodes CASSRVIGGGWQETQYF.

The CDR3 sequence is CASSLGGPGPYEQYF. The CDR3 region has the DNA TGTGCCAGCAGCTTGGGAGGCCCAGGACCCTACGAGCAGTACTTC. V and J are TRBV5-4 and TRBJ2-7, with D hard to call. CDR3 size: 15 residues. From germline, CDR1 is SGHNT and CDR2 YYREEE (reference sequence). V shed 0 bases and J shed 2 bases, with 12 bases lying between them.

This chain links TRBV20-1 with TRBJ2-7; D not certain. The CDR3 length is 11 residues. Between the trimmed V and J ends, which lost 4 bases and 4 bases, there was a span of 8 bases. Germline CDR1 DFQATT, CDR2 SNEGSKA (reference sequence). The CDR3 protein is CSATTDYEQYF. In DNA, the CDR3 is TGCAGTGCTACGACGGATTACGAGCAGTACTTC.

This chain joins TRBV11-2 and TRBJ2-1, with D hard to call. CDR3 length: 14 residues. V was pared by 1 base and J by 8 bases, with 12 bases between. Germline CDR1 SGHAT, CDR2 FQNNGV. In nucleotides, the CDR3 is TGTGCCAGCAGCTTAGGGCCCCCTAGTTATGAGCAGTTCTTC. Translating gives CASSLGPPSYEQFF.

This clone was counted a few times. This chain joins TRBV19 and TRBJ1-2; D is unresolved. The germline CDR1 and CDR2 sequences are LNHDA and SQIVND (reference sequence). The ends were cut back, 3 bases at V and 9 bases at J, with 20 bases in the middle. CDR3 length: 15 amino acids. The CDR3 bases are TGTGCCAGTAGTATCGGCGGGCAACAGATGTTTAGCTACACCTTC. Residues: CASSIGGQQMFSYTF.

The chain employs TRBV18 and TRBJ2-5; either TRBD1 or TRBD2 may supply D (6 bases each). The CDR3 consists of 16 residues. The V and J ends lost 0 bases and 4 bases respectively, with 15 bases between them. Germline V CDR1 and CDR2: KGHSH, LQKENI. CDR3 nucleotide sequence: TGTGCCAGCTCACCACCCGTGGGGGGCTGGGGAGAGACCCAGTACTTC. Amino acid sequence: CASSPPVGGWGETQYF.

A single count supports this clone. This chain links TRBV9 with TRBJ2-7; 11 bases map to TRBD1. J was trimmed by 4 bases and V by 0 bases; bases with no gene match: 6. The CDR3 extends over 16 amino acids. Germline V gene lookup returns CDR1 SGDLS and CDR2 YYNGEE. For the CDR3, the DNA is TGTGCCAGCAGCGTAGCCCCCGGACAGGGGGCTTACGAGCAGTACTTC. The encoded protein is CASSVAPGQGAYEQYF.

The genes are TRBV7-2 and TRBJ1-2; TRBD1 matches at 10 bases. The CDR3 covers 15 residues. After removal of 4 bases from V and 4 bases from J, the junction contained 6 bases not matched to a gene. The V gene's germline CDR1 is SGHTA and CDR2 FQGNSA. The CDR3 DNA reads TGTGCCAGCAGCTCCGACAGGGGGCTCGGCTATGGCTACACCTTC. It is translated as CASSSDRGLGYGYTF.

This chain joins TRBV5-1 and TRBJ2-5, with 7 bases identical to TRBD1. After removal of 4 bases from V and 4 bases from J, the junction contained 10 bases not matched to a gene. The CDR3 spans 15 residues. The germline V gene has CDR1 SGHRS and CDR2 YFSETQ. The CDR3 sequence: CASSRTGALPETQYF. CDR3 nucleotides: TGCGCCAGCAGCCGAACAGGGGCACTGCCAGAGACCCAGTACTTC.

The rearrangement uses TRBV19 and TRBJ2-7; TRBD1 matches 9 bases. CDR3 length: 14 amino acids. The J segment lost 0 bases and the V segment lost 6 bases, leaving 3 bases of the junction unmatched. Germline CDR1 and CDR2: LNHDA and SQIVND (reference sequence). The CDR3: CASRTGGNSYEQYF. The CDR3 coding sequence is TGTGCCAGTAGGACAGGGGGTAACTCCTACGAGCAGTACTTC.

The chain employs TRBV19 and TRBJ2-2; 7 positions agree with TRBD2. Germline V gene data show CDR1 as LNHDA and CDR2 as SQIVND (reference sequence). With 6 bases clipped from V and 3 bases from J, the junction kept 4 bases outside the gene matches. The CDR3 loop spans 14 amino acids. CDR3 sequence reads: CASRSGTDTGELFF. The CDR3 DNA reads as TGTGCCAGTAGGAGCGGGACGGACACCGGGGAGCTGTTTTTT.

V is TRBV27 and J is TRBJ2-3; 7 nucleotides agree with TRBD2. With 4 bases clipped from V and 1 base from J, the junction kept 5 bases outside the gene matches. The CDR3 covers 15 residues. Germline CDR1 reads MNHEY; CDR2 reads SMNVEV (reference sequence). CDR3 coding DNA: TGTGCCAGCAGTTCCCCCAGCGGGGGCACAGATACGCAGTATTTT. Its protein product is CASSSPSGGTDTQYF.